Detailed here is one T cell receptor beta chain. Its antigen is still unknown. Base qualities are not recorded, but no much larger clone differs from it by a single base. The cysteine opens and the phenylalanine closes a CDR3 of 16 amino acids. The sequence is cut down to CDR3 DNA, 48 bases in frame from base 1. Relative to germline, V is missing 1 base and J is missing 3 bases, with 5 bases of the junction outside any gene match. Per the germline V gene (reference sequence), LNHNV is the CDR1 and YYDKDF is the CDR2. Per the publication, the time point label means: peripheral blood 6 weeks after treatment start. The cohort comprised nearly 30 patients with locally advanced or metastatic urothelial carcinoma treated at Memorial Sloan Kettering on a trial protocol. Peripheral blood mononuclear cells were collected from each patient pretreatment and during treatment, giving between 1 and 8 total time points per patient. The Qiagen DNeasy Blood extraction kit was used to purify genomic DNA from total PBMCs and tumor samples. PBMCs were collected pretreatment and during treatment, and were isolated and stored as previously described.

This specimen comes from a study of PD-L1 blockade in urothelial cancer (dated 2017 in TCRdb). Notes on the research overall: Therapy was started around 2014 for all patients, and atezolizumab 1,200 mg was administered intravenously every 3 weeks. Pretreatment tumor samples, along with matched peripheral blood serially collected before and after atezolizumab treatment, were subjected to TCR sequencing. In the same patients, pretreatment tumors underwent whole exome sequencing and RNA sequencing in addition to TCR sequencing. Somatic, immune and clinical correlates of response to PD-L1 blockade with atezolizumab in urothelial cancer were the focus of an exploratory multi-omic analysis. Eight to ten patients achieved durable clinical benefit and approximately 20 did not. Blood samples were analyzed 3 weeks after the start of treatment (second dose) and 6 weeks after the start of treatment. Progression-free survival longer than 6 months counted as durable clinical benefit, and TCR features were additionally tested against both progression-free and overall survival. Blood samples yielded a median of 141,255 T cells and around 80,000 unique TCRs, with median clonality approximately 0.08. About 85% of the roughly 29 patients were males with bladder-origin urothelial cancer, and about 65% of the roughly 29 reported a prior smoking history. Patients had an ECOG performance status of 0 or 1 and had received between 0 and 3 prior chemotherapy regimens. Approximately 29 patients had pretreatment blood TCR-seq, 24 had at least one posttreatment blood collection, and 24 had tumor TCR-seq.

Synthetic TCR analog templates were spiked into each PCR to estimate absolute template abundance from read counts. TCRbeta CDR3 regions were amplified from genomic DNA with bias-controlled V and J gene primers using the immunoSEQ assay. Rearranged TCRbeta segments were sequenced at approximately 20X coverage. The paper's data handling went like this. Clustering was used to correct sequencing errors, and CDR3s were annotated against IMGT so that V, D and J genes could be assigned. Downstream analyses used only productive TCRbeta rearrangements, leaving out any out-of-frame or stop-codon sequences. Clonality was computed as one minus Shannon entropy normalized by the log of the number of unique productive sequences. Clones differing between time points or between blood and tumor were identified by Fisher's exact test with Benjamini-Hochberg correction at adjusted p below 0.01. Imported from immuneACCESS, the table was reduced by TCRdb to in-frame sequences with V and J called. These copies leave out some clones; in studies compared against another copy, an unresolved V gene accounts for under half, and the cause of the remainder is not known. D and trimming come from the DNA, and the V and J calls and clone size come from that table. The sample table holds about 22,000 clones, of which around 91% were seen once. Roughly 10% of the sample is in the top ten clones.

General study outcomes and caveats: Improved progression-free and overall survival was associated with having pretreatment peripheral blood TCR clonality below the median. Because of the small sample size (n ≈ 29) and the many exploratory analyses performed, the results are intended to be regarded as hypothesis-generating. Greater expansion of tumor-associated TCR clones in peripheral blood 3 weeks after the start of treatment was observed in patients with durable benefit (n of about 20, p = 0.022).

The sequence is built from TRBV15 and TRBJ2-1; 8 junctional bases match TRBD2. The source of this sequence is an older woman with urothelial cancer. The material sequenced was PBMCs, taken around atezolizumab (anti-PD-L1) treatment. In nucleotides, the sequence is TGTGCCACCAGCAGAGTCGGGGGGGCCAACTACAATGAGCAGTTCTTC. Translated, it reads CATSRVGGANYNEQFF.